This TCR beta chain was documented in a study of a mutant IDH1 vaccine in newly diagnosed glioma. The study's findings and limits: Among patients, roughly 93% showed immune responses induced by the vaccine.

Libraries were prepared by immunoSEQ multiplex PCR; TCRdb keeps only in-frame clonotypes and omits some of them. The sample has about 38,000 clones; around 82% are singletons. Noted time point: baseline, week 1 (first vaccination visit). As for treatment: pre-vaccination baseline after standard-of-care therapy. New astrocytomas of WHO grade 3 or 4 that were IDH1-mutant and ATRX-lost were found in the donors. This CDR3 region has 14 residues. CDR1 and CDR2 from the germline V gene are SGHTA and FQGNSA. V lost 0 bases to trimming and J lost 4 bases, with 7 bases between them. Turning to this clone: Its cognate antigen is unknown.

V is TRBV7-2 and J is TRBJ1-3; the D is unclear. The origin of this receptor is a man between 40 and 49 years old with glioma. Some clones in this sample may be carry-over from other donors' samples. The sample here was PBMCs, taken from a glioma patient treated with radiotherapy, temozolomide or both. Here the CDR3 reads CASSLALTGNTIYF. The CDR3 bases are TGTGCCAGCAGCTTAGCCCTGACAGGAAACACCATATATTTT. The entire variable domain, with the rest obtained from reference TRBV7-2 and TRBJ1-3, is as follows: GAGVSQSPSNKVTEKGKDVELRCDPISGHTALYWYRQSLGQGLEFLIYFQGNSAPDKSGLPSDRFSAERTGGSVSTLTIQRTQQEDSAVYLCASSLALTGNTIYFGEGSWLTVV.